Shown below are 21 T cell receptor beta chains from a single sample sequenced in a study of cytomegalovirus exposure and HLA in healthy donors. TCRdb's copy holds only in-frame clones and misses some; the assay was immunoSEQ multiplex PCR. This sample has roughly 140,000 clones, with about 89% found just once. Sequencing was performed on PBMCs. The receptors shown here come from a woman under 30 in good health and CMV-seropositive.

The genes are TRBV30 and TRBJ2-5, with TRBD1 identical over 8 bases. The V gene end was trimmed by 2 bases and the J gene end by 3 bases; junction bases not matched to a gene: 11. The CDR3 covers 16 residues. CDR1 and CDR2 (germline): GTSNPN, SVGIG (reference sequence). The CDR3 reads CAWSIDRGIIKETQYF. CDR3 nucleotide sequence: TGTGCCTGGAGTATAGACAGGGGAATCATTAAAGAGACCCAGTACTTC.

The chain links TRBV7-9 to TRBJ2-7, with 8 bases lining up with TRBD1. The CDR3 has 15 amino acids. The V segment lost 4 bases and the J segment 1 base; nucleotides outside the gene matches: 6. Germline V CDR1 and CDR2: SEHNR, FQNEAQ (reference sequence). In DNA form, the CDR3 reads TGTGCCAGCAGCTCGCCCGGACAGGGATCCTACGAGCAGTACTTC. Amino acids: CASSSPGQGSYEQYF.

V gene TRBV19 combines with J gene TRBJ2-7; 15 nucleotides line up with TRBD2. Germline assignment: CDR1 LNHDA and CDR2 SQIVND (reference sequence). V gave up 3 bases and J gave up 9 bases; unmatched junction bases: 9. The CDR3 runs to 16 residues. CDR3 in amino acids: CASSIPGLAGGRRQYF. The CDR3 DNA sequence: TGTGCCAGTAGTATCCCGGGACTAGCGGGAGGCCGCCGGCAGTACTTC.

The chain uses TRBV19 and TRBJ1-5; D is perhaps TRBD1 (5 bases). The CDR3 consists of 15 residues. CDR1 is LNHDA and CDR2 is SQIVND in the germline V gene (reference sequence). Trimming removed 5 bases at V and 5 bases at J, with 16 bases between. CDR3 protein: CASSVSRTPHQPQHF. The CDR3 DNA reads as TGTGCCAGTAGTGTTAGCCGGACACCCCATCAGCCCCAGCATTTT.

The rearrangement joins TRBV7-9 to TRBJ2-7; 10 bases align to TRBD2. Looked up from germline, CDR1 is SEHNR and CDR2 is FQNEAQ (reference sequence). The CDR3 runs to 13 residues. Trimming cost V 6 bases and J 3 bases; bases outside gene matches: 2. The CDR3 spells CASSASGSYEQYF. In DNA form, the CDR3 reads TGTGCCAGCAGTGCTAGCGGGAGCTACGAGCAGTACTTC.

The CDR3 coding sequence is TGTGCCAGCAGCCCAGGGCCAATGAGGAACACTGAAGCTTTCTTT. This translates into CASSPGPMRNTEAFF. The chain has TRBV7-2 and TRBJ1-1; a possible D gene is TRBD1 (5 bases). Trimming left V 5 bases short and J 1 base short, with 14 bases between. This CDR3 region has 15 residues. Germline V gene lookup returns CDR1 SGHTA and CDR2 FQGNSA.

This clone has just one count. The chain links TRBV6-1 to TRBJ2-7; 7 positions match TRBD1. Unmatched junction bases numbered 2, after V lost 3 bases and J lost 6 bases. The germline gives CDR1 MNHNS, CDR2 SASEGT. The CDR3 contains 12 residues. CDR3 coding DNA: TGTGCCAGCAGTGATAACAGGGGCGAGCAGTACTTC. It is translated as CASSDNRGEQYF.

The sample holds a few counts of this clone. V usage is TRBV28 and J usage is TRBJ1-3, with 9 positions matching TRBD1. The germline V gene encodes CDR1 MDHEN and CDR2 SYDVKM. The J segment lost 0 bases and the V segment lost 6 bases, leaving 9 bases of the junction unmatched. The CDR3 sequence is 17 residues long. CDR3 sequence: CASSRTGDSVSGNTIYF. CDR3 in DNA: TGTGCCAGCAGCCGGACAGGGGACTCGGTCTCTGGAAACACCATATATTTT. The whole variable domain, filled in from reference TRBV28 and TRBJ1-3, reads DVKVTQSSRYLVKRTGEKVFLECVQDMDHENMFWYRQDPGLGLRLIYFSYDVKMKEKGDIPEGYSVSREKKERFSLILESASTNQTSMYLCASSRTGDSVSGNTIYFGEGSWLTVV.

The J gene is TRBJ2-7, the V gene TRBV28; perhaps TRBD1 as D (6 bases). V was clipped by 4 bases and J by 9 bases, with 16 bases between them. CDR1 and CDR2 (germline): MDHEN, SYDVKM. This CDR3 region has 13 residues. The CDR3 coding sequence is TGTGCCAGCAGTTACACCCAGGGCAGGGGGCAGTACTTC. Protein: CASSYTQGRGQYF.

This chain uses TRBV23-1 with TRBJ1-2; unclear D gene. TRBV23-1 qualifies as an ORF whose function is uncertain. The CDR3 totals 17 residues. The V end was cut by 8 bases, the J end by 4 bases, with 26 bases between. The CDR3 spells CASDPRVLQHQVYGYTF. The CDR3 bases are TGCGCCAGCGATCCCCGAGTCCTACAGCACCAGGTCTATGGCTACACCTTC.

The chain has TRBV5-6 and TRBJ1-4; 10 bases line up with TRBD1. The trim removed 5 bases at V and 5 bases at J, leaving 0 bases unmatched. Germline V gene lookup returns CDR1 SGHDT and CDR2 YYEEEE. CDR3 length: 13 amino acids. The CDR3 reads CASRDRGNEKLFF. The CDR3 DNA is TGTGCCAGCAGGGACAGGGGGAATGAAAAACTGTTTTTT.

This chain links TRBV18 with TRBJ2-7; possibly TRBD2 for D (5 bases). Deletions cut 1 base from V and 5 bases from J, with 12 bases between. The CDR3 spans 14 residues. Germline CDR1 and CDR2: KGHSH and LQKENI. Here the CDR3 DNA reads TGTGCCAGCTCACCACGTGGGAGAGAAGACGAGCAGTACTTC. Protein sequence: CASSPRGREDEQYF.

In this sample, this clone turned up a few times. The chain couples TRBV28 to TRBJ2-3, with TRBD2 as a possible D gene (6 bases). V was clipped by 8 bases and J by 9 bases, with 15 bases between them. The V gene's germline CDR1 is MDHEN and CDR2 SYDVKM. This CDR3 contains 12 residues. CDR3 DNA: TGTGCCAGCTCGGAGGGGAGTTGGACGCAGTATTTT. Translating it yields CASSEGSWTQYF.

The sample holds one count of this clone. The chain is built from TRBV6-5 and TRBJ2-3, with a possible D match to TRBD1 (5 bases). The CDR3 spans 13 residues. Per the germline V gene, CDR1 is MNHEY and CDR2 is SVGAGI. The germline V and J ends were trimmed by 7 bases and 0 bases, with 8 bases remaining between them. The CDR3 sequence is CASTKGSTDTQYF. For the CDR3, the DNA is TGTGCCAGCACCAAGGGGAGCACAGATACGCAGTATTTT.

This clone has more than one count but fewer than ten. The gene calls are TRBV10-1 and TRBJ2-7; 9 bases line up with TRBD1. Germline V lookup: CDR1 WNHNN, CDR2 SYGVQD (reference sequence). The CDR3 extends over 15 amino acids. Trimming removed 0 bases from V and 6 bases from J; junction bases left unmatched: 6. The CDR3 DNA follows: TGCGCCAGCAGTGAGTCCCCGGGACAGGGTCGCGAGCAGTACTTC. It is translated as CASSESPGQGREQYF.

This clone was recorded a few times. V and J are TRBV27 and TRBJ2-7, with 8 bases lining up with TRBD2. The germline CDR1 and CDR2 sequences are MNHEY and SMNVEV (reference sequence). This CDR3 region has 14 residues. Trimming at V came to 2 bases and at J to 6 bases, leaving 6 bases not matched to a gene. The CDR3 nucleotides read TGTGCCAGCAGTTTAGTTAGCGGGACGGGCGAGCAGTACTTC. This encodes CASSLVSGTGEQYF.

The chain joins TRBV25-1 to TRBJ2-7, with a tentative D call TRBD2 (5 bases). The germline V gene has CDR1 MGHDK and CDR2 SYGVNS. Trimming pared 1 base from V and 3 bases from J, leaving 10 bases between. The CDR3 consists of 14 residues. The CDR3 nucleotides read TGTGCCAGCAGTGAATTTGGAGGAAACTACGAGCAGTACTTC. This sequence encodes CASSEFGGNYEQYF.

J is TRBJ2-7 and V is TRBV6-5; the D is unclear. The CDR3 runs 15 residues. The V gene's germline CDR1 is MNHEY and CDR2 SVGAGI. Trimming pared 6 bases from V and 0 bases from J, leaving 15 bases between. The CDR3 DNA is TGTGCCAGCAGCCCTCGGTTAGCCGGCTCCTACGAGCAGTACTTC. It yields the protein CASSPRLAGSYEQYF.

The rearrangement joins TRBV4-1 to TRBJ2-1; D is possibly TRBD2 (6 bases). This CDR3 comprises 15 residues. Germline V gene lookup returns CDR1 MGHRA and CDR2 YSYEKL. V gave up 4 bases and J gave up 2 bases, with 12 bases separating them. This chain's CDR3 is CASSREDPPYNEQFF. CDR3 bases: TGCGCCAGCAGCCGGGAGGATCCCCCCTACAATGAGCAGTTCTTC.

The CDR3 DNA is TGTGCCAGCAGTTCACAGGGGGCCACGGCCTACGAGCAGTACTTC. Translating gives CASSSQGATAYEQYF. The chain has TRBV28 and TRBJ2-7, with TRBD1 matching over 9 bases. CDR3 length: 15 residues. With V trimmed by 4 bases and J by 2 bases, 6 bases remained unmatched. Germline assignment: CDR1 MDHEN and CDR2 SYDVKM.

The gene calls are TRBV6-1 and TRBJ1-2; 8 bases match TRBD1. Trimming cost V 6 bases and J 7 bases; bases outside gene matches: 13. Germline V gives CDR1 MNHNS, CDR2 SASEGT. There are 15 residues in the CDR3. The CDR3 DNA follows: TGTGCCAGCAGAATTAATGACAGGGGAGTCACTGGCTACACCTTC. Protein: CASRINDRGVTGYTF.